These 17 T cell receptor beta chains share one sample of origin, sequenced in a study of identical twins. Each CDR3 protein gets one entry after TCRdb re-called the 5' RACE reads with MiXCR. The sample holds about 470,000 distinct CDR3 sequences, roughly 26% seen once. The same sample was also studied in work on T cells expressing NK-cell markers.

Input material: CD4+ T cells sorted from blood. These TCRs come from a woman aged 18 to 35 in good health.

This clonotype showed up many times. The chain is built from TRBV7-9 and TRBJ1-2; TRBD1 matches 8 bases. V lost 5 bases, J lost 8 bases, and 4 bases stayed unmatched. Germline loops: CDR1 SEHNR, CDR2 FQNEAQ (reference sequence). The length of the CDR3 is 12 residues. CDR3 sequence reads: CASSRTGNGYTF. CDR3 nucleotide sequence: TGTGCCAGCAGCCGGACAGGGAACGGCTACACCTTC.

In this sample, this clonotype turned up a few times. The chain recombines TRBV7-2 with TRBJ2-5; D remains unclear. The CDR3 loop spans 15 amino acids. The V gene lost 4 bases and the J gene lost 0 bases, with 12 bases spanning the gap. Germline-derived CDR1 and CDR2 are SGHTA and FQGNSA. Here the CDR3 DNA reads TGTGCCAGCAGCTCCCAGACTGGGTACCAAGAGACCCAGTACTTC. Translation: CASSSQTGYQETQYF.

The gene calls are TRBV12-3 or TRBV12-4 and TRBJ1-2; unclear D gene. V was pared by 5 bases and J by 4 bases, with 14 bases between. There are 14 residues in the CDR3. The CDR3 DNA reads TGTGCCAGCAGTCCCCACGGCAATAGCTATGGCTACACCTTC. Translation: CASSPHGNSYGYTF.

The V and J genes are TRBV3-1 and TRBJ2-5; D is perhaps TRBD1 (5 bases). Germline CDR1 and CDR2: LGHDT and YNNKEL (reference sequence). The CDR3 is 14 residues long. Trimming removed 4 bases from V and 6 bases from J, with 15 bases in between. DNA for the CDR3: TGTGCCAGCAGCCCAGGGTGGCCCTACCAGACCCAGTACTTC. The encoded protein is CASSPGWPYQTQYF.

This clonotype has just a few counts. The V call is TRBV5-1, the J call TRBJ2-3; 8 nucleotides match TRBD1. CDR3 length equals 16 residues. The ends lost 0 bases at V and 4 bases at J; junction bases unmatched: 7. The germline V gene encodes CDR1 SGHRS and CDR2 YFSETQ. For the CDR3, the DNA is TGCGCCAGCAGCTTGGTTCCGCAGGGGGCTTCAGATACGCAGTATTTT. Translation: CASSLVPQGASDTQYF.

The chain links TRBV6-5 to TRBJ2-7; D possibly corresponds to TRBD1 (5 bases). The CDR3 loop spans 13 amino acids. Germline V gene sequence: CDR1 MNHEY, CDR2 SVGAGI. The V end lost 4 bases, the J end lost 4 bases, and 11 bases lay between the germline ends. The CDR3: CASSSPDRYEQYF. CDR3 in DNA: TGTGCCAGCAGTTCCCCAGACAGATACGAGCAGTACTTC.

This clonotype has just a few counts. This chain uses TRBV7-2 with TRBJ2-3; the D is unclear. The germline V gene encodes CDR1 SGHTA and CDR2 FQGNSA. This CDR3 is built from 13 residues. V gave up 4 bases and J gave up 4 bases, with 9 bases separating them. CDR3 in amino acids: CASSSVDPDTQYF. The CDR3 DNA sequence: TGTGCCAGCAGCTCCGTAGACCCAGATACGCAGTATTTT.

V gene TRBV2 combines with J gene TRBJ1-1; tentatively, D is TRBD1 (5 bases). Trimming cost V 1 base and J 1 base, with 7 bases left between them. Germline V lookup: CDR1 SNHLY, CDR2 FYNNEI. The CDR3 runs 14 residues. This chain's CDR3 is CASSEGTQNTEAFF. Written as DNA, the CDR3 is TGTGCCAGCAGTGAAGGGACACAGAACACTGAAGCTTTCTTT.

V and J are TRBV6-5 and TRBJ1-3; unclear D gene. Trimming took 0 bases from V and 0 from J, leaving 9 bases between them. Germline V gene data show CDR1 as MNHEY and CDR2 as SVGAGI. This CDR3 has 16 residues. In nucleotides, the CDR3 is TGTGCCAGCAGTTACTCTCGGCTGACCTCTGGAAACACCATATATTTT. Amino acids: CASSYSRLTSGNTIYF.

The chain recombines TRBV20-1 with TRBJ2-2; tentatively, D is TRBD2 (6 bases). This CDR3 has 13 amino acids. CDR1 and CDR2 (germline): DFQATT, SNEGSKA (reference sequence). The CDR3 loop reads CSAPTRPGGELFF. CDR3 nucleotides: TGCAGCGCCCCGACTAGACCGGGCGGGGAGCTGTTTTTT.

This clonotype showed up just a few times. This chain links TRBV20-1 with TRBJ2-5, with 10 bases fitting TRBD2. CDR1 DFQATT and CDR2 SNEGSKA come from the germline V gene (reference sequence). V shed 3 bases, J shed 4 bases, and the junction held 14 bases outside the gene matches. CDR3 length: 17 amino acids. The CDR3 reads CSASILPSGRYLETQYF. The DNA of the CDR3 is TGCAGTGCTAGTATATTGCCTAGCGGGAGATACTTAGAGACCCAGTACTTC.

The rearrangement uses TRBV29-1 and TRBJ1-3; D is undetermined. Trimming cost V 5 bases and J 2 bases, with 10 bases left between them. Germline CDR1 reads SQVTM; CDR2 reads ANQGSEA. CDR3 length: 13 residues. The CDR3 bases are TGCAGCGTTATAGGGAGAACTGGAAACACCATATATTTT. This sequence encodes CSVIGRTGNTIYF.

The CDR3 bases are TGCAGTGCTATCCCGGGACAGTTTGTACGCACAGATACGCAGTATTTT. Amino acids: CSAIPGQFVRTDTQYF. This sequence joins TRBV20-1 and TRBJ2-3, with TRBD1 matching 7 bases. The CDR3 sequence is 16 residues long. CDR1 is DFQATT, CDR2 SNEGSKA, per germline (reference sequence). The J segment lost 1 base and the V segment lost 4 bases, leaving 11 bases of the junction unmatched.

CDR3: CATSQRTGLLYTDTQYF. The CDR3 bases are TGTGCCACCAGCCAACGAACGGGACTACTATACACAGATACGCAGTATTTT. V and J are TRBV15 and TRBJ2-3; TRBD2 aligns across 7 bases. The germline V gene has CDR1 LNHNV and CDR2 YYDKDF (reference sequence). The trim removed 5 bases at V and 2 bases at J, leaving 13 bases unmatched. The CDR3 runs 17 residues.

V is TRBV2 and J is TRBJ1-6, with 7 bases identical to TRBD1. This CDR3 spans 16 amino acids. The germline V gene encodes CDR1 SNHLY and CDR2 FYNNEI. V lost 2 bases and J lost 2; bases outside the gene matches: 3. The chain's CDR3 is CASSEQTGTYNSPLHF. CDR3 DNA: TGTGCCAGCAGTGAACAGACAGGGACCTATAATTCACCCCTCCACTTT.

This clonotype showed up just a few times. The V and J genes are TRBV20-1 and TRBJ2-5; weak D call: TRBD2 (5 bases). The germline V gene has CDR1 DFQATT and CDR2 SNEGSKA (reference sequence). The CDR3 runs 13 residues. V gave up 6 bases and J gave up 1 base, with 12 bases separating them. The CDR3 loop is CSALLLGQETQYF. Here the CDR3 DNA reads TGCAGTGCCCTTCTACTAGGCCAAGAGACCCAGTACTTC.

This clonotype was detected a few times. J is TRBJ2-1 and V is TRBV6-5; D remains ambiguous. Per the germline V gene, CDR1 is MNHEY and CDR2 is SVGAGI. The CDR3 consists of 17 residues. Trimming took 0 bases from V and 0 from J, leaving 12 bases between them. The DNA for the CDR3 is TGTGCCAGCAGTTACTCGTCTGCTCCCCCCTCCTACAATGAGCAGTTCTTC. Translating gives CASSYSSAPPSYNEQFF.